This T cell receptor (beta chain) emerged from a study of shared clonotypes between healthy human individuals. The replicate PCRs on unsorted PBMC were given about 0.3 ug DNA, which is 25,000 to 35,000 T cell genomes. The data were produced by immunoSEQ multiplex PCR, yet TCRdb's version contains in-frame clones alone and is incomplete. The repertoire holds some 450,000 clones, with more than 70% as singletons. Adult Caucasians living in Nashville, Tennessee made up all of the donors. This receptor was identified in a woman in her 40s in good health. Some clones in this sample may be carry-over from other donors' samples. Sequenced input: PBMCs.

CDR3 residues: CASSPPVGSRSEQYF. The CDR3 DNA reads as TGTGCCAGCAGTCCGCCGGTCGGGAGTCGAAGCGAGCAGTACTTC. The rearrangement joins TRBV6-1 to TRBJ2-7, with a possible D match to TRBD2 (6 bases). Germline V CDR1 and CDR2: MNHNS, SASEGT. The CDR3 is 15 amino acids. V was shortened by 5 bases and J by 6 bases, with 20 bases between the two germline ends.